The 20 T cell receptor beta chains below were found in one sample sequenced in a study of T cell repertoires in cytomegalovirus infection. No antigen has been identified for these receptors. Each CDR3 protein is one row after TCRdb ran MiXCR on the reads. The sample lists under 350,000 distinct CDR3 sequences, about 20% occurring once. The starting material was cultured PBMCs, obtained from culture after CMV antigen stimulation. These receptors were collected from a human donor in good health (CMV status not recorded). Some clones in this sample may be carry-over from other donors' samples.

This clonotype was seen only a few times. The CDR3 is CSVRGQNYGYTF. DNA of the CDR3: TGCAGCGTTCGGGGACAGAACTATGGCTACACCTTC. The rearrangement links TRBV29-1 to TRBJ1-2, with 7 bases identical to TRBD1. Germline trimming cut 5 bases from V and 2 bases from J; bases unmatched to any gene: 2. The CDR3 extends over 12 amino acids. Germline lookup yields CDR1 SQVTM and CDR2 ANQGSEA.

The V call is TRBV4-3, the J call TRBJ1-1; D unresolved. Trimming took off 0 bases at V and 5 bases at J, with 7 bases between the two ends. Germline lookup yields CDR1 LGHNA and CDR2 YSLEER. The CDR3 sequence is 13 residues long. Written as DNA, the CDR3 is TGCGCCAGCAGCCAAGATCAATGGACTGAAGCTTTCTTT. Amino acids: CASSQDQWTEAFF.

The chain has TRBV30 and TRBJ1-4, with D uncertain. CDR3 length equals 13 residues. The germline V gene encodes CDR1 GTSNPN and CDR2 SVGIG (reference sequence). Trimming shortened V by 0 bases and J by 4 bases, and 6 bases separated the two germline ends. The CDR3 nucleotides are TGTGCCTGGAGTGTACTATTTAATGAAAAACTGTTTTTT. Its translation is CAWSVLFNEKLFF.

This clonotype was counted between two and nine times. This sequence joins TRBV6-6 and TRBJ2-1; D not resolved. The CDR3 contains 13 residues. Trimming removed 0 bases from V and 9 bases from J, with 9 bases in between. CDR1 and CDR2 (germline): MNHNY, SVGAGI (reference sequence). In nucleotides, the CDR3 is TGTGCCAGCAGTTACTCGGGTAGTATTGAGCAGTTCTTC. Protein product: CASSYSGSIEQFF.

The chain recombines TRBV6-2 or TRBV6-3 with TRBJ2-7; 7 bases align to TRBD1. The trim removed 5 bases at V and 3 bases at J, leaving 4 bases unmatched. The CDR3 loop spans 13 amino acids. Germline-derived CDR1 and CDR2 are MNHEY and SVGEGT. The CDR3 DNA reads TGTGCCAGCAGTCTCGGACAGGACTACGAGCAGTACGTC. Protein: CASSLGQDYEQYV.

Regarding this clonotype: With a much larger clone just one base away, this may be a read error. The chain carries TRBV7-2 and TRBJ2-3; possibly TRBD1 for D (5 bases). From germline, CDR1 is SGHTA and CDR2 FQGNSA. The CDR3 consists of 15 residues. The CDR3 is CANSLDLTATDTQYF. The CDR3 DNA follows: TGTGCCAACAGCTTAGATTTGACAGCCACAGATACGCAGTATTTT.

A few counts support this clonotype. The rearrangement links TRBV2 to TRBJ2-2; TRBD2 aligns across 8 bases. The CDR3 is made up of 14 amino acids. The germline CDR1 and CDR2 sequences are SNHLY and FYNNEI. With 10 bases clipped from V and 1 base from J, the junction kept 5 bases outside the gene matches. CDR3 nucleotides: TGTGCCACCGCGACTAGCGAGAACACCGGGGAGCTGTTTTTT. Residues: CATATSENTGELFF. The whole variable domain, remainder taken from reference TRBV2 and TRBJ2-2, is EPEVTQTPSHQVTQMGQEVILRCVPISNHLYFYWYRQILGQKVEFLVSFYNNEISEKSEIFDDQFSVERPDGSNFTLKIRSTKLEDSAMYFCATATSENTGELFFGEGSRLTVL.

This clonotype showed up just a few times. This sequence joins TRBV10-3 and TRBJ2-6; 9 nucleotides match TRBD1. V lost 7 bases and J lost 4; bases outside the gene matches: 8. The CDR3 is 16 amino acids. From germline, CDR1 is ENHRY and CDR2 SYGVKD. CDR3 coding DNA: TGTGCCATCAAACCACAGGGGGCTGGCGGGGCCAACGTCCTGACTTTC. It codes for CAIKPQGAGGANVLTF.

CDR3 sequence reads: CASTKDRGQGGYTF. CDR3 DNA sequence: TGTGCCAGTACCAAGGACAGGGGGCAAGGTGGCTACACCTTC. The J gene is TRBJ1-2, the V gene TRBV19, with 11 bases fitting TRBD1. Germline assignment: CDR1 LNHDA and CDR2 SQIVND (reference sequence). The CDR3 totals 14 residues. The trim removed 7 bases at V and 7 bases at J, leaving 8 bases unmatched. Based on the CDR3 plus reference TRBV19 and TRBJ1-2, the full variable domain is DGGITQSPKYLFRKEGQNVTLSCEQNLNHDAMYWYRQDPGQGLRLIYYSQIVNDFQKGDIAEGYSVSREKKESFPLTVTSAQKNPTAFYLCASTKDRGQGGYTFGSGTRLTVV.

The V and J genes are TRBV6-5 and TRBJ2-2; D unresolved. Germline CDR1 is MNHEY and CDR2 is SVGAGI. The V end was cut by 6 bases, the J end by 1 base, with 9 bases between. The CDR3 covers 14 residues. As DNA, the CDR3 is TGTGCCAGCAGAATGGGTTGGAACACCGGGGAGCTGTTTTTT. Protein: CASRMGWNTGELFF.

This clonotype has at least ten counts. The chain recombines TRBV7-9 with TRBJ2-5; no reliable D call. Trimming left V 5 bases short and J 4 bases short, with 11 bases between. Germline CDR1 is SEHNR and CDR2 is FQNEAQ (reference sequence). The CDR3 consists of 13 residues. The CDR3 protein is CASSHPAIETQYF. The CDR3 coding sequence is TGTGCCAGCAGCCACCCCGCGATAGAGACCCAGTACTTC.

The chain is built from TRBV7-9 and TRBJ2-7, with a weak D call TRBD2 (6 bases). This CDR3 region has 15 residues. Trimming left V 5 bases short and J 0 bases short, with 14 bases between. Germline V lookup: CDR1 SEHNR, CDR2 FQNEAQ (reference sequence). The CDR3 DNA reads as TGTGCCAGCAGCGTCGGAGGGTCCAACTCCTACGAGCAGTACTTC. Its translation: CASSVGGSNSYEQYF.

This sequence joins TRBV15 and TRBJ2-2, with D perhaps given as TRBD1 or TRBD2 (5 bases each). The V end lost 0 bases, the J end lost 3 bases, and 11 bases lay between the germline ends. The CDR3 consists of 16 residues. In germline, CDR1 is LNHNV, CDR2 YYDKDF (reference sequence). The CDR3, as DNA: TGTGCCACCAGCAGAGATATGAGGGGTGACACCGGGGAGCTGTTTTTT. Translation gives CATSRDMRGDTGELFF.

The chain employs TRBV19 and TRBJ2-1; tentatively, D is TRBD2 (6 bases). The CDR3 length is 12 residues. The V gene lost 10 bases and the J gene lost 3 bases, with 10 bases spanning the gap. Germline lookup yields CDR1 LNHDA and CDR2 SQIVND (reference sequence). The CDR3 protein is CATWEDYNEQFF. CDR3 nucleotides: TGTGCCACCTGGGAGGACTACAATGAGCAGTTCTTC.

This clonotype was found many times. The chain couples TRBV6-1 to TRBJ1-3; D remains unclear. Germline V gene sequence: CDR1 MNHNS, CDR2 SASEGT. Trimming cost V 0 bases and J 3 bases, with 9 bases left between them. The length of the CDR3 is 15 residues. As DNA, the CDR3 is TGTGCCAGCAGTGAAGCGCTCGGTCGTGGAAACACCATATATTTT. Residues: CASSEALGRGNTIYF.

The gene calls are TRBV19 and TRBJ2-1; no clear D gene. Germline V lookup: CDR1 LNHDA, CDR2 SQIVND (reference sequence). CDR3 length equals 15 residues. Trimming pared 5 bases from V and 5 bases from J, leaving 16 bases between. CDR3 coding DNA: TGTGCCAGTAGTTCGTCCGACCTCGGAGACAATGAGCAGTTCTTC. Residues: CASSSSDLGDNEQFF.

In this sample, this clonotype turned up a few times. The CDR3 is CASSERYEQYF. The CDR3, as DNA: TGTGCCAGCAGTGAACGGTACGAGCAGTACTTC. The chain is built from TRBV6-1 and TRBJ2-7, with D uncertain. The CDR3 runs 11 residues. Trimming removed 2 bases from V and 4 bases from J, with 3 bases in between. Germline V lookup: CDR1 MNHNS, CDR2 SASEGT.

The chain recombines TRBV12-3 or TRBV12-4 with TRBJ2-1, with TRBD1 as a possible D gene (6 bases). The CDR3 contains 16 residues. V gave up 3 bases and J gave up 2 bases, with 14 bases separating them. CDR3 sequence: CASSFLSGVTYNEQFF. CDR3 in DNA: TGTGCCAGCAGTTTCCTATCAGGGGTCACCTACAATGAGCAGTTCTTC.

This clonotype was seen only a few times. The gene calls are TRBV12-5 and TRBJ2-2, with TRBD2 identical over 10 bases. The CDR3 is 17 residues long. Trimming at V came to 0 bases and at J to 4 bases, leaving 5 bases not matched to a gene. Germline CDR1 LGHNT, CDR2 FRNRAP. The chain's CDR3 is CASGLVLAGEVTGELFF. DNA of the CDR3: TGTGCTAGTGGTTTGGTGCTAGCGGGAGAGGTCACCGGGGAGCTGTTTTTT. The full variable domain, with the rest looked up from reference TRBV12-5 and TRBJ2-2, is DARVTQTPRHKVTEMGQEVTMRCQPILGHNTVFWYRQTMMQGLELLAYFRNRAPLDDSGMPKDRFSAEMPDATLATLKIQPSEPRDSAVYFCASGLVLAGEVTGELFFGEGSRLTVL.

This clonotype was observed at least ten times. The chain uses TRBV7-9 and TRBJ1-2; D gene uncertain. V gave up 2 bases and J gave up 1 base, with 2 bases separating them. From germline, CDR1 is SEHNR and CDR2 FQNEAQ (reference sequence). This CDR3 comprises 12 residues. As DNA, the CDR3 is TGTGCCAGCAGCTTACTTAACTATGGCTACACCTTC. It is translated as CASSLLNYGYTF.